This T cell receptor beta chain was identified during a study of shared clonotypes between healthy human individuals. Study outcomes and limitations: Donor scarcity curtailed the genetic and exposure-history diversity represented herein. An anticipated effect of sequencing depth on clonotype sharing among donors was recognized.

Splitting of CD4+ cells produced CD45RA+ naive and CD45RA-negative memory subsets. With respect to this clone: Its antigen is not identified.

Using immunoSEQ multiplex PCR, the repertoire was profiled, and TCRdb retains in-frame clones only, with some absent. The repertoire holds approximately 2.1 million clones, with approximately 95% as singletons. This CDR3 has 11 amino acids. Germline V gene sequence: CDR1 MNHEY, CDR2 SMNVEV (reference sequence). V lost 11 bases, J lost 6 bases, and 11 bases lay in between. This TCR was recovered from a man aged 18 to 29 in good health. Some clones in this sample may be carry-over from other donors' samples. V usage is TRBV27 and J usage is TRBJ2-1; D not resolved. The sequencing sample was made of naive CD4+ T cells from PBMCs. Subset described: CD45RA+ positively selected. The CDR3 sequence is CAAQRSNEQFF. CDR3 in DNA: TGTGCCGCCCAAAGGAGCAATGAGCAGTTCTTC.